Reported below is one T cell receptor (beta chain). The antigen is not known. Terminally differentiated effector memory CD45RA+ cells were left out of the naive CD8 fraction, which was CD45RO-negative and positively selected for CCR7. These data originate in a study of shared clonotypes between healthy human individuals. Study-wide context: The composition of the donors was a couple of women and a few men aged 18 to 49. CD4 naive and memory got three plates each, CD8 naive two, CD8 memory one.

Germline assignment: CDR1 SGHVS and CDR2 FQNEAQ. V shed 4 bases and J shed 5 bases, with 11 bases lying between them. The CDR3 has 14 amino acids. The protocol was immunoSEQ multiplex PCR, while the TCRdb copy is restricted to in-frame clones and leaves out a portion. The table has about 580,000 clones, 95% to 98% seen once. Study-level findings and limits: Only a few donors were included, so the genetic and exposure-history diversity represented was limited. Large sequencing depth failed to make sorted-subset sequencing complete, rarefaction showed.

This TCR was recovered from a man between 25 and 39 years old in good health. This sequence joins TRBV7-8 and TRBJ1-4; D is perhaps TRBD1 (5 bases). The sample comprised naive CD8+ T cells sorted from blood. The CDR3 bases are TGTGCCAGCAGCTCGGACATCCTAAATGAAAAACTGTTTTTT. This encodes CASSSDILNEKLFF.